Listed here are 13 T cell receptor beta chains from one sample, sequenced in a study of T cells after posttransplantation cyclophosphamide (dated by TCRdb to about 2016). Library method: the immunoSEQ multiplex PCR assay. Sourced from immuneACCESS, this table was stored by TCRdb with only in-frame sequences that have V and J called. A share of the clones is absent; for the studies checked, an unresolved V gene accounts for under half, and the remainder has no known explanation. A total of about 32,000 clones appear in this sample, 80% to 95% of them only once. The ten top clones hold just under 0.25% of the sample. Viable CD3+CD4+ or CD3+CD8+ cells that were CCR7+CD45RA+CD45RO-CD95-CD27+CD28+ were classified as naive T cells. Sequencing used naive CD4+ T cells sorted from PBMCs. These receptors originate from a woman aged 55-69 years in good health, CMV-negative, and a related stem cell transplant donor.

The rearrangement links TRBV5-4 to TRBJ2-2, with D possibly matching TRBD2 (5 bases). CDR1 is SGHNT and CDR2 is YYREEE in the germline V gene (reference sequence). The V and J ends lost 0 bases and 3 bases respectively, with 9 bases between them. This CDR3 contains 15 residues. The CDR3 region has the DNA TGTGCCAGCAGCTTGGCTCTAGCTGACACCGGGGAGCTGTTTTTT. Its translation is CASSLALADTGELFF.

This clone was seen just once. The V call is TRBV25-1, the J call TRBJ2-6; D might be TRBD2 (6 bases). The germline V gene has CDR1 MGHDK and CDR2 SYGVNS. V was clipped by 7 bases and J by 2 bases, with 18 bases between them. The CDR3 totals 17 residues. The CDR3 nucleotides are TGTGCCAGCACTCCCCCCCGGGCGGGGACTGGGGCCAACGTCCTGACTTTC. Encoded protein: CASTPPRAGTGANVLTF.

This clone was observed once. The chain carries TRBV7-9 and TRBJ1-1; tentatively, D is TRBD1 (5 bases). The CDR3 loop spans 14 amino acids. The V gene's germline CDR1 is SEHNR and CDR2 FQNEAQ (reference sequence). Trimming took 1 base from V and 10 from J, leaving 16 bases between them. The CDR3 loop is CASSLGGGSLGAFF. The CDR3, as DNA: TGTGCCAGCAGCTTAGGGGGGGGTTCTCTGGGAGCTTTCTTT.

The chain combines TRBV5-4 with TRBJ2-7; TRBD1 agrees at 10 bases. In germline, CDR1 is SGHNT, CDR2 YYREEE (reference sequence). After removal of 3 bases from V and 2 bases from J, the junction contained 5 bases not matched to a gene. This CDR3 comprises 15 residues. The CDR3 DNA reads TGTGCCAGCAGCTCCCCCGGGACAGGGGCCTACGAGCAGTACTTC. Encoded protein: CASSSPGTGAYEQYF.

The chain carries TRBV5-6 and TRBJ1-2; unclear D gene. The germline gives CDR1 SGHDT, CDR2 YYEEEE. V shed 1 base and J shed 4 bases, with 11 bases lying between them. CDR3 length: 14 residues. The DNA of the CDR3 is TGTGCCAGCAGCTTGCCCGAAGCTAGCTATGGCTACACCTTC. Encoded protein: CASSLPEASYGYTF. Combining the CDR3 with reference TRBV5-6 and TRBJ1-2 gives the whole variable domain DAGVTQSPTHLIKTRGQQVTLRCSPKSGHDTVSWYQQALGQGPQFIFQYYEEEERQRGNFPDRFSGHQFPNYSSELNVNALLLGDSALYLCASSLPEASYGYTFGSGTRLTVV.

The table lists this clone with a few counts. The chain joins TRBV9 to TRBJ2-2; 8 positions match TRBD2. There are 16 residues in the CDR3. Trimming removed 4 bases from V and 4 bases from J; junction bases left unmatched: 9. CDR1 SGDLS and CDR2 YYNGEE come from the germline V gene. CDR3 amino acids: CASSRGGQGGTGELFF. The CDR3 nucleotides read TGTGCCAGCAGCCGGGGGGGGCAGGGAGGCACCGGGGAGCTGTTTTTT.

The chain employs TRBV7-2 and TRBJ1-1; the match to TRBD1 covers 9 bases. This CDR3 contains 13 residues. Trimming removed 0 bases from V and 11 bases from J; junction bases left unmatched: 4. The germline CDR1 and CDR2 sequences are SGHTA and FQGNSA. CDR3 bases: TGTGCCAGCAGCTTAGCGGGGACAGGGACTGCTTTCTTT. Translated, it gives CASSLAGTGTAFF.

V usage is TRBV6-1 and J usage is TRBJ2-3, with TRBD1 as a possible D gene (5 bases). Per germline, CDR1 MNHNS and CDR2 SASEGT. The CDR3 length is 15 residues. Trimming shortened V by 4 bases and J by 6 bases, and 17 bases separated the two germline ends. CDR3 residues: CASSVDWVGADTQYF. The DNA of the CDR3 is TGTGCCAGCAGTGTAGACTGGGTAGGGGCGGATACGCAGTATTTT.

The chain links TRBV2 to TRBJ2-5, with D unclear. The end of the DNA fits TRBJ2-7 better, so the J call may be wrong. CDR1 SNHLY and CDR2 FYNNEI come from the germline V gene. CDR3 length: 12 residues. CDR3 sequence (DNA): TGTGCCAGCAGCCACAGATTCTACGAGCAGTACTTC. Protein sequence: CASSHRFYEQYF.

The V call is TRBV7-2, the J call TRBJ2-7; TRBD1 matches 10 bases. CDR1 and CDR2 from the germline V gene are SGHTA and FQGNSA. This CDR3 is built from 17 residues. The ends lost 5 bases at V and 3 bases at J; junction bases unmatched: 13. CDR3 sequence reads: CASSRDRGTSGIYEQYF. The DNA of the CDR3 is TGTGCCAGCAGCCGGGACAGGGGCACTAGCGGAATCTACGAGCAGTACTTC.

The genes are TRBV11-2 and TRBJ2-3; 10 bases align to TRBD2. This CDR3 is built from 16 residues. Germline CDR1 and CDR2: SGHAT and FQNNGV. V shed 1 base and J 0 bases; nucleotides not matched to a gene: 1. The CDR3 nucleotides are TGTGCCAGCAGCTTAGCGACTAGCGGGAGCACAGATACGCAGTATTTT. It translates to CASSLATSGSTDTQYF.

The V call is TRBV28, the J call TRBJ1-4; 7 bases match TRBD1. The V gene's germline CDR1 is MDHEN and CDR2 SYDVKM. V gave up 9 bases and J gave up 7 bases; unmatched junction bases: 8. The CDR3 contains 13 residues. The CDR3 DNA sequence: TGTGCCAGTACAGGGGCCTATGGTGAAAAACTGTTTTTT. It codes for CASTGAYGEKLFF.

The CDR3 nucleotides are TGTGCCAGCAGCCGGACAGGGGGTCGAGAGACCCAGTACTTC. Protein product: CASSRTGGRETQYF. V gene TRBV7-3 combines with J gene TRBJ2-5; TRBD1 matches 10 bases. Germline-derived CDR1 and CDR2 are SGHTA and FQGTGA. This CDR3 is 14 amino acids long. Unmatched junction bases numbered 4, after V lost 5 bases and J lost 4 bases. Combining the CDR3 with reference TRBV7-3 and TRBJ2-5 gives the whole variable domain GAGVSQTPSNKVTEKGKYVELRCDPISGHTALYWYRQSLGQGPEFLIYFQGTGAADDSGLPNDRFFAVRPEGSVSTLKIQRTERGDSAVYLCASSRTGGRETQYFGPGTRLLVL.